Listed here are 12 T cell receptor beta chains from one sample, sequenced in a study of blood T cell repertoires in COVID-19. Assay used: immunoSEQ multiplex PCR; TCRdb lists only in-frame clones, some missing. The data contain about 400,000 clones, around nine tenths of them singletons. Sequencing used peripheral blood. The source of these receptors is a human donor in a cohort sampled during active COVID-19.

V gene TRBV19 combines with J gene TRBJ2-3; 7 bases align to TRBD2. The trim removed 8 bases at V and 2 bases at J, leaving 13 bases unmatched. Germline V gene data show CDR1 as LNHDA and CDR2 as SQIVND (reference sequence). The CDR3 length is 16 residues. The CDR3 spells CASGKGAGRPTDTQYF. The CDR3 DNA reads TGTGCCAGTGGTAAGGGAGCGGGGAGACCCACAGATACGCAGTATTTT.

This clone was detected only once. This chain joins TRBV11-2 and TRBJ2-1; 8 bases are shared with TRBD2. The CDR3 consists of 15 residues. Germline V gene lookup returns CDR1 SGHAT and CDR2 FQNNGV. V shed 2 bases, J shed 7 bases, and the junction held 7 bases outside the gene matches. The CDR3 coding sequence is TGTGCCAGCAGCTTATTAGCGGGGCCGGGGAATGAGCAGTTCTTC. Translating gives CASSLLAGPGNEQFF.

This rearrangement joins TRBV19 to TRBJ1-1; 9 nucleotides line up with TRBD1. The CDR3 length is 13 residues. Germline CDR1 and CDR2: LNHDA and SQIVND (reference sequence). J was trimmed by 2 bases and V by 9 bases; bases with no gene match: 4. The CDR3 DNA reads as TGTGCCAGCACAGGGGGCAGAAACACTGAAGCTTTCTTT. Residues: CASTGGRNTEAFF.

This rearrangement joins TRBV2 to TRBJ2-2, with TRBD2 matching over 8 bases. The CDR3 has 16 residues. The V and J ends lost 5 bases and 0 bases, in that order; junction bases with no gene match: 5. CDR1 and CDR2 from the germline V gene are SNHLY and FYNNEI. DNA of the CDR3: TGTGCCAGCAGTCCGAAACTAGCGGCGAACACCGGGGAGCTGTTTTTT. Protein sequence: CASSPKLAANTGELFF. Using reference TRBV2 and TRBJ2-2 for the parts outside the CDR3, the full variable domain is EPEVTQTPSHQVTQMGQEVILRCVPISNHLYFYWYRQILGQKVEFLVSFYNNEISEKSEIFDDQFSVERPDGSNFTLKIRSTKLEDSAMYFCASSPKLAANTGELFFGEGSRLTVL.

There are a few counts of this clone. The chain carries TRBV30 and TRBJ1-1; TRBD1 might be the D (6 bases). CDR1 and CDR2 (germline): GTSNPN, SVGIG (reference sequence). V was pared by 5 bases and J by 8 bases, with 12 bases between. The CDR3 length is 11 residues. As DNA, the CDR3 is TGTGCCTGGGCCCGACAGGTGGAAGCTTTCTTT. Protein sequence: CAWARQVEAFF. Using reference TRBV30 and TRBJ1-1 for the parts outside the CDR3, the full variable domain is SQTIHQWPATLVQPVGSPLSLECTVEGTSNPNLYWYRQAAGRGLQLLFYSVGIGQISSEVPQNLSASRPQDRQFILSSKKLLLSDSGFYLCAWARQVEAFFGQGTRLTVV.

The chain joins TRBV13 to TRBJ2-7; possible D gene TRBD2, 7 bases. The V end lost 1 base, the J end lost 0 bases, and 16 bases lay between the germline ends. This CDR3 contains 17 residues. Per the germline V gene, CDR1 is PRHDT and CDR2 is FYEKMQ (reference sequence). This chain's CDR3 is CASSLALRGGVSYEQYF. CDR3 in DNA: TGTGCCAGCAGCTTAGCCCTGCGAGGGGGGGTCTCCTACGAGCAGTACTTC.

The chain recombines TRBV5-1 with TRBJ2-3, with a tentative D call TRBD2 (5 bases). The germline V and J ends were trimmed by 0 bases and 4 bases, with 15 bases remaining between them. Germline V lookup: CDR1 SGHRS, CDR2 YFSETQ. CDR3 length equals 16 residues. The CDR3 sequence: CASSLAQDSSPDTQYF. Written as DNA, the CDR3 is TGCGCCAGCAGCTTGGCCCAGGACTCTAGCCCAGATACGCAGTATTTT.

This clone came up a few times. The rearrangement uses TRBV30 and TRBJ2-7; a weak D match, TRBD2 (6 bases). With 0 bases removed from V and 2 bases from J, the gap between germline ends came to 14 bases. There are 15 residues in the CDR3. From germline, CDR1 is GTSNPN and CDR2 SVGIG (reference sequence). CDR3 sequence (DNA): TGTGCCTGGAGTGTAGGCCTAGCGAGTGCCTACGAGCAGTACTTC. Encoded protein: CAWSVGLASAYEQYF.

The CDR3 DNA reads as TGCAGCGGCGCACAGGGTGGCTCCTACGAGCAGTACTTC. It yields the protein CSGAQGGSYEQYF. This chain uses TRBV29-1 with TRBJ2-7, with D possibly matching TRBD1 (6 bases). The germline V and J ends were trimmed by 7 bases and 0 bases, with 13 bases remaining between them. Germline values: CDR1 SQVTM, CDR2 ANQGSEA. CDR3 length: 13 amino acids.

The chain combines TRBV6-5 with TRBJ2-1, with D maybe TRBD1 (6 bases). The CDR3 spans 14 residues. The V and J ends lost 7 bases and 9 bases respectively, with 19 bases between them. CDR1 is MNHEY, CDR2 SVGAGI, per germline. This CDR3 reads CASIRLARGGEQFF. DNA of the CDR3: TGTGCCAGCATAAGGCTAGCCCGAGGGGGTGAGCAGTTCTTC.

The chain joins TRBV23-1 to TRBJ1-1, with D uncertain. TRBV23-1 is treated as an ORF (open reading frame) with a function not yet certain. The CDR3 has 16 residues. The V end lost 0 bases, the J end lost 1 base, and 12 bases lay between the germline ends. CDR3 residues: CASSQSPGSGNTEAFF. DNA for the CDR3: TGCGCCAGCAGTCAATCCCCCGGATCGGGGAACACTGAAGCTTTCTTT.

CDR3 region: CASSLTGGRSYEQYF. The CDR3 coding sequence is TGCGCCAGCAGCTTGACCGGAGGCAGATCCTACGAGCAGTACTTC. V is TRBV5-1 and J is TRBJ2-7; possible D gene TRBD2, 5 bases. The germline V and J ends were trimmed by 1 base and 1 base, with 12 bases remaining between them. Germline V lookup: CDR1 SGHRS, CDR2 YFSETQ. CDR3 length: 15 amino acids.